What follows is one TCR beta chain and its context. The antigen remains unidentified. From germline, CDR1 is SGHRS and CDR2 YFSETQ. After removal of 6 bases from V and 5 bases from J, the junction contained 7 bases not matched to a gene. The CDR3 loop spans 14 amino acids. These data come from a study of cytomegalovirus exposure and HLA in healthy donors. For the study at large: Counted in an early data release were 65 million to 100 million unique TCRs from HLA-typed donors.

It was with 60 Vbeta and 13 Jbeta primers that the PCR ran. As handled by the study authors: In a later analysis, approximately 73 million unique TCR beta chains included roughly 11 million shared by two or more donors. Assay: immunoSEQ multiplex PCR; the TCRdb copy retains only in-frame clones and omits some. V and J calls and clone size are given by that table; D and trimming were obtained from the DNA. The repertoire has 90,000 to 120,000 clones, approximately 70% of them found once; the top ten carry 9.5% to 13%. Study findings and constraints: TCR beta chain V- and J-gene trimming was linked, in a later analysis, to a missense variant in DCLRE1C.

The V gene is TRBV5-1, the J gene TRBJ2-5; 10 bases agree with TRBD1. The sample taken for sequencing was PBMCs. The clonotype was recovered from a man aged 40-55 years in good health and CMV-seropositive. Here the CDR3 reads CASNRGTGVETQYF. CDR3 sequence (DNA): TGCGCCAGCAACCGGGGGACAGGGGTCGAGACCCAGTACTTC.